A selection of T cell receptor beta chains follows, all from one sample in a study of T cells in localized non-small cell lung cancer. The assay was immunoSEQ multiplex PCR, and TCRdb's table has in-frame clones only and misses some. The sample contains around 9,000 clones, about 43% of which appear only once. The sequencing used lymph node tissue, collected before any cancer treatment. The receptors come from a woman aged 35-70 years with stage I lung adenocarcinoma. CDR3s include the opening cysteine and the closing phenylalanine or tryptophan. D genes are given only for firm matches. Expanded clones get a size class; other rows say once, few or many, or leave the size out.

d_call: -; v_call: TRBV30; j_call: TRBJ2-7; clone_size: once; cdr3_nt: TGTGCCTGGAGACAGGGCGCTAGCTCCTACGAGCAGTACTTC; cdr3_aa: CAWRQGASSYEQYF
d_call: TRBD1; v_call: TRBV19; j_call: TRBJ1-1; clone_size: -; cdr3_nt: TGTGCCAGTAATAAGGACAGGACCAACACTGAAGCTTTCTTT; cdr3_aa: CASNKDRTNTEAFF
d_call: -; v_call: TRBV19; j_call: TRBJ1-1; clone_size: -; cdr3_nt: TGTGCCAGTAGTGAGAGTTGGGGCAGCGCAAACCCCCCGTTT; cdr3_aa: CASSESWGSANPPF
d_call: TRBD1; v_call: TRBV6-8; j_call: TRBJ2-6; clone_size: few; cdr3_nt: TGTGCCAGCAGTTCGGCGTCTACAGGGGGCGCTGGGGCCAACGTCCTGACTTTC; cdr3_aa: CASSSASTGGAGANVLTF
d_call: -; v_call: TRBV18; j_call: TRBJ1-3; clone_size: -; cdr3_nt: TGTGCCAGCTCACCACCACAATCACTCTCTGGAAACACCATATATTTT; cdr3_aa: CASSPPQSLSGNTIYF
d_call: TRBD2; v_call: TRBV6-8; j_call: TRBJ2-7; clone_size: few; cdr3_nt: TGTGCCAGCAGTCCCGGCAGATGGCGGGGGTCCTACGAGCAGTACTTC; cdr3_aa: CASSPGRWRGSYEQYF
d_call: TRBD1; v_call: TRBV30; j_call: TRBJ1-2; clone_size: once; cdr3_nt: TGTGCCTGGAGACGACAGGGGTATGGCTACACCTTC; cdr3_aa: CAWRRQGYGYTF
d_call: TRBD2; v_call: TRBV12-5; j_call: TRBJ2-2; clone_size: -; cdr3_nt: TGTGCCAGCATTTCCTCCCCGGGACTAGCAGCCACCGGGGAGCTGTTTTTT; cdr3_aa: CASISSPGLAATGELFF
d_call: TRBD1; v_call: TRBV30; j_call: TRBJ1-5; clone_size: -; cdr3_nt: TGTGCCTGGAGTGCTAAAGGGACAGGGGAACAGCCCCAGCATTTT; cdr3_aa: CAWSAKGTGEQPQHF
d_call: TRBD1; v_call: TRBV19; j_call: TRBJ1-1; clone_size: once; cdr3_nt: TGTGCCAGTAGTACCACCGCAGGGGGCACTGAAGCTTTCTTT; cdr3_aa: CASSTTAGGTEAFF
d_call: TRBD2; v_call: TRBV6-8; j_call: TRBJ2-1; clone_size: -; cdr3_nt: TGTGCCAGCAGGGAAAGCGGGGCGGGCAATGAGCAGTTCTTC; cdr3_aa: CASRESGAGNEQFF
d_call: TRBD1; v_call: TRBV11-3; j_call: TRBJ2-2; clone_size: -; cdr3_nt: TGTGCCAGCAGTTATGACAGGGGATCGAACACCGGGGAGCTGTTTTTT; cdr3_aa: CASSYDRGSNTGELFF
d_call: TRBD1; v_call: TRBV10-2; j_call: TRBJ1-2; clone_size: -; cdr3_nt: TGCGCCATTTCGGGACCGGGACAGAGGTTGAATGGCTACACCTTC; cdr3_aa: CAISGPGQRLNGYTF
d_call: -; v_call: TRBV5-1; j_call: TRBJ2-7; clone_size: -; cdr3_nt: TGCGCCAGCAGGCCTCCTGGGGGGGCGAGGGGCGAGCAGTACTTC; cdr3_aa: CASRPPGGARGEQYF
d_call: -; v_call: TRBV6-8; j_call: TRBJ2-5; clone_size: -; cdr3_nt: TGTGCCAGCAGTTACTTACGGGAGCTCGGGGAGACCCAGTACTTC; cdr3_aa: CASSYLRELGETQYF
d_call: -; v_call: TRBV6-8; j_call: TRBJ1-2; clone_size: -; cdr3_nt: TGTGCCAGCTGGGGCCAAGGGTATGGCTACACCTTC; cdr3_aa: CASWGQGYGYTF
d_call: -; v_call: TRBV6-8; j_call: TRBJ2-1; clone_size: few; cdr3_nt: TGTGCCAGCAGAAAAGCTAACGACGTCAATGAGCAGTTCTTC; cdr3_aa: CASRKANDVNEQFF
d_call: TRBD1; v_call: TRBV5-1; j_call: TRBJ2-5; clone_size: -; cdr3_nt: TGCGCCAGCAGCACCGGGACAGGGGGCATTGAGACCCAGTACTTC; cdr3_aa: CASSTGTGGIETQYF
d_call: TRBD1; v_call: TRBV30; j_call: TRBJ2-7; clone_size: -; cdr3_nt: TGTGCCTGGACGCCGGACAGGGGCCCCTACGAGCAGTACTTC; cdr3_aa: CAWTPDRGPYEQYF
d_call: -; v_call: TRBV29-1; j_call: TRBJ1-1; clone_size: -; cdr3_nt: TGCAGCGTTGAGGGGGAGAACACTGAAGCTTTCTTT; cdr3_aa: CSVEGENTEAFF
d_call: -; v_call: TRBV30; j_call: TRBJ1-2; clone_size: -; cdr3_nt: TGTGCCTGGAGTGTACTATCTGGGGGCATTAACACCTTC; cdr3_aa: CAWSVLSGGINTF
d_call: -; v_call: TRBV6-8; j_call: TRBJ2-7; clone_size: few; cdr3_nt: TGTGCCAGCAGTGTCGCTCCGGGGGACTCCTACGAGCAGTACTTC; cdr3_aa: CASSVAPGDSYEQYF
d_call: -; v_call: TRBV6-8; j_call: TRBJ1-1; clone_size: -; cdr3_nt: TGTGCCAGCAGTGTAACAGGGAAGGCGACTGAAGCTTTCTTT; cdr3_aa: CASSVTGKATEAFF
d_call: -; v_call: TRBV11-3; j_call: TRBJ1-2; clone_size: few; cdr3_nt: TGTGCCAGCAGCCCGAACGCCGGGGCCGGCGAATATGGCTACACCTTC; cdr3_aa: CASSPNAGAGEYGYTF